The 29 T cell receptor beta chains given below trace back to one sample, sequenced in a study of Ad26.COV2.S vaccination and SARS-CoV-2 variants. The protocol was immunoSEQ multiplex PCR, while the TCRdb copy is restricted to in-frame clones and leaves out a portion. The profile shows about 320,000 clones, 85% to 90% of them singletons. Treatment specified: around 19 received Ad26.COV2.S at low or high dose, single or two shots; a few received placebo; per-sample allocation not given. All samples were drawn on day 63, counting from the first vaccine or placebo injection. Source: peripheral blood, taken in a trial of Ad26.COV2.S vaccine versus placebo. The receptor set was obtained from a person between 18 and 60 years old who received the Ad26.COV2.S COVID-19 vaccine or a placebo.

The chain joins TRBV27 to TRBJ1-5; D not resolved. There are 14 residues in the CDR3. Germline V gene data show CDR1 as MNHEY and CDR2 as SMNVEV (reference sequence). With 1 base removed from V and 0 bases from J, the gap between germline ends came to 4 bases. The CDR3 region is CASSLYGSNQPQHF. The CDR3 bases are TGTGCCAGCAGTTTATATGGTAGCAATCAGCCCCAGCATTTT.

The chain uses TRBV27 and TRBJ1-5; D call uncertain. V lost 4 bases to trimming and J lost 3 bases, with 7 bases between them. Germline loops: CDR1 MNHEY, CDR2 SMNVEV (reference sequence). The CDR3 has 13 amino acids. CDR3 amino acids: CASSSIFNQPQHF. CDR3 coding DNA: TGTGCCAGCAGTTCGATCTTCAATCAGCCCCAGCATTTT.

The chain combines TRBV5-1 with TRBJ1-2; D call uncertain. The germline V gene encodes CDR1 SGHRS and CDR2 YFSETQ. The CDR3 contains 13 residues. Trimming took 2 bases from V and 6 from J, leaving 11 bases between them. The CDR3 DNA sequence: TGCGCCAGCAGCTTCCGCGGCAAGGATGGCTACACCTTC. Amino acids: CASSFRGKDGYTF.

This chain links TRBV7-2 with TRBJ2-2, with D perhaps assigned TRBD1 or TRBD2 (5 bases each). V was trimmed by 5 bases and J by 7 bases, leaving 23 bases between them. This CDR3 has 17 amino acids. Germline V CDR1 and CDR2: SGHTA, FQGNSA. In DNA, the CDR3 is TGTGCCAGCAGCCTCACCCGGGACCCTAGGCAATACGGGGAGCTGTTTTTT. Translating gives CASSLTRDPRQYGELFF.

The rearrangement joins TRBV5-1 to TRBJ2-7; 7 bases agree with TRBD1. From germline, CDR1 is SGHRS and CDR2 YFSETQ. J was trimmed by 4 bases and V by 4 bases; bases with no gene match: 5. This CDR3 contains 13 residues. The CDR3 nucleotides are TGCGCCAGCAGCCTTTCGGACAGGTACGAGCAGTACTTC. It translates to CASSLSDRYEQYF.

The chain couples TRBV14 to TRBJ2-5; the match to TRBD1 covers 8 bases. Germline values: CDR1 SGHDN, CDR2 FVKESK. Trimming removed 2 bases from V and 7 bases from J; junction bases left unmatched: 15. CDR3 size: 17 residues. In DNA, the CDR3 is TGTGCCAGCAGCCAAAGTTCAGGGGGCCCCCGAGTAGGGACCCAGTACTTC. This translates into CASSQSSGGPRVGTQYF.

This clone was detected once. The chain is built from TRBV7-2 and TRBJ2-5; 14 positions match TRBD2. Per germline, CDR1 SGHTA and CDR2 FQGNSA. CDR3 length: 17 residues. Trimming at V came to 1 base and at J to 5 bases, leaving 6 bases not matched to a gene. For the CDR3, the DNA is TGTGCCAGCAGCTTAGGGACTAGCGGGGGGTTGAGGGAGACCCAGTACTTC. Its translation is CASSLGTSGGLRETQYF. The full variable domain, in which reference TRBV7-2 and TRBJ2-5 provide the parts outside the CDR3, is GAGVSQSPSNKVTEKGKDVELRCDPISGHTALYWYRQSLGQGLEFLIYFQGNSAPDKSGLPSDRFSAERTGGSVSTLTIQRTQQEDSAVYLCASSLGTSGGLRETQYFGPGTRLLVL.

The chain combines TRBV5-1 with TRBJ2-1; 13 bases are a match to TRBD2. J was trimmed by 5 bases and V by 4 bases; bases with no gene match: 3. The CDR3 is 15 residues long. Germline V gene sequence: CDR1 SGHRS, CDR2 YFSETQ. The CDR3 sequence is CASSRTSGGHNEQFF. Written as DNA, the CDR3 is TGCGCCAGCAGCCGGACTAGCGGGGGTCACAATGAGCAGTTCTTC.

The V call is TRBV5-4, the J call TRBJ1-1; 7 nucleotides line up with TRBD1. The length of the CDR3 is 17 residues. The V gene end was trimmed by 3 bases and the J gene end by 0 bases; junction bases not matched to a gene: 11. The germline V gene has CDR1 SGHNT and CDR2 YYREEE (reference sequence). The CDR3 sequence: CASSWDSGRAMNTEAFF. The DNA for the CDR3 is TGTGCCAGCAGCTGGGACAGTGGGAGGGCCATGAACACTGAAGCTTTCTTT.

V is TRBV5-6 and J is TRBJ2-7; D gene uncertain. V lost 0 bases and J 5 bases, leaving 12 bases between the germline ends. From germline, CDR1 is SGHDT and CDR2 YYEEEE. This CDR3 has 14 residues. The CDR3 spells CASSLARTVNEQYF. The CDR3 DNA reads as TGTGCCAGCAGCTTGGCCCGCACAGTCAACGAGCAGTACTTC.

Only a few counts were recorded for this clone. Other nucleotide sequences in the sample specify the same CDR3. The gene calls are TRBV7-9 and TRBJ2-6; D unclear. Germline values: CDR1 SEHNR, CDR2 FQNEAQ (reference sequence). The CDR3 length is 15 residues. V was cut by 1 base and J by 1 base, with 5 bases left in between. The CDR3 DNA sequence: TGTGCCAGCAGCTTAGAAGGATCTGGGGCCAACGTCCTGACTTTC. Amino acid sequence: CASSLEGSGANVLTF.

This sequence joins TRBV6-5 and TRBJ2-4; 7 bases align to TRBD2. The length of the CDR3 is 15 residues. CDR1 and CDR2 from the germline V gene are MNHEY and SVGAGI. The trim removed 0 bases at V and 6 bases at J, leaving 5 bases unmatched. Here the CDR3 DNA reads TGTGCCAGCAGTTACTCGGGGGGGATCAGAAACATTCAGTACTTC. It codes for CASSYSGGIRNIQYF.

This clone turned up a few times. The rearrangement uses TRBV5-1 and TRBJ1-2; 7 positions agree with TRBD1. The junction had 7 bases not matched to a gene; V was cut back by 4 bases and J by 4 bases. The CDR3 loop spans 14 amino acids. Germline V lookup: CDR1 SGHRS, CDR2 YFSETQ. CDR3 protein: CASSEQGERYGYTF. The CDR3 DNA reads as TGCGCCAGCAGCGAGCAGGGGGAACGCTATGGCTACACCTTC.

This chain links TRBV10-3 with TRBJ1-1; 7 bases fit TRBD1. CDR1 and CDR2 (germline): ENHRY, SYGVKD. J gave up 5 bases and V 10 bases, and 10 bases lay outside the gene matches. This CDR3 spans 13 amino acids. The DNA for the CDR3 is TGTGCCACACAGGGTCCAGGGGGGACTGAAGCTTTCTTT. It specifies CATQGPGGTEAFF.

The chain joins TRBV19 to TRBJ1-1; TRBD1 might be the D (5 bases). CDR1 is LNHDA and CDR2 is SQIVND in the germline V gene (reference sequence). The CDR3 loop spans 14 amino acids. Trimming shortened V by 4 bases and J by 1 base, and 10 bases separated the two germline ends. This CDR3 reads CASSTGSPNTEAFF. DNA of the CDR3: TGTGCCAGTAGTACAGGGAGCCCGAACACTGAAGCTTTCTTT.

V gene TRBV7-2 combines with J gene TRBJ1-6; unclear D gene. Germline values: CDR1 SGHTA, CDR2 FQGNSA. The CDR3 consists of 15 residues. V lost 2 bases, J lost 1 base, and 6 bases lay in between. The DNA for the CDR3 is TGTGCCAGCAGCTTACACACATCCTATAATTCACCCCTCCACTTT. Encoded protein: CASSLHTSYNSPLHF. Drawing the rest from reference TRBV7-2 and TRBJ1-6, the complete variable domain is GAGVSQSPSNKVTEKGKDVELRCDPISGHTALYWYRQSLGQGLEFLIYFQGNSAPDKSGLPSDRFSAERTGGSVSTLTIQRTQQEDSAVYLCASSLHTSYNSPLHFGNGTRLTVT.

The genes are TRBV6-1 and TRBJ1-1; D is undetermined. Germline V lookup: CDR1 MNHNS, CDR2 SASEGT. The CDR3 loop spans 15 amino acids. V lost 0 bases, J lost 6 bases, and 14 bases lay in between. The CDR3 region is CASSEAATRAAEAFF. CDR3 DNA: TGTGCCAGCAGTGAAGCGGCAACCAGAGCGGCTGAAGCTTTCTTT.

This rearrangement joins TRBV6-5 to TRBJ2-4, with unresolved D. The V and J ends lost 6 bases and 3 bases respectively, with 9 bases between them. Germline CDR1 reads MNHEY; CDR2 reads SVGAGI. The CDR3 is made up of 13 amino acids. CDR3 residues: CASRPGHKNIQYF. Written as DNA, the CDR3 is TGTGCCAGCAGGCCGGGCCACAAAAACATTCAGTACTTC.

V usage is TRBV5-1 and J usage is TRBJ1-2, with 7 bases aligning to TRBD1. From germline, CDR1 is SGHRS and CDR2 YFSETQ. The CDR3 consists of 14 residues. J lost 6 bases, V lost 0 bases, and 5 bases had no gene match. This chain's CDR3 is CASSLEPGTDGYTF. As DNA, the CDR3 is TGCGCCAGCAGCTTGGAGCCCGGGACAGATGGCTACACCTTC.

The chain couples TRBV7-9 to TRBJ2-7; 9 positions agree with TRBD1. Germline loops: CDR1 SEHNR, CDR2 FQNEAQ (reference sequence). J lost 6 bases, V lost 1 base, and 4 bases had no gene match. The CDR3 has 14 amino acids. This CDR3 reads CASSLDRGLGEQYF. The CDR3 region has the DNA TGTGCCAGCAGCTTAGACAGGGGGCTGGGCGAGCAGTACTTC.

This clone was seen a few times. The chain joins TRBV7-2 to TRBJ1-2; 7 positions match TRBD1. The CDR3 is 14 residues long. Trimming took 6 bases from V and 4 from J; bases not matched to a gene: 8. Germline V gene lookup returns CDR1 SGHTA and CDR2 FQGNSA. The CDR3 sequence: CASSSDGTVYGYTF. The CDR3 region has the DNA TGTGCCAGCAGTAGCGACGGGACAGTCTATGGCTACACCTTC.

This chain connects TRBV7-3 to TRBJ1-3; possibly TRBD1 for D (5 bases). V gave up 8 bases and J gave up 7 bases, with 18 bases separating them. CDR3 size: 14 residues. Per germline, CDR1 SGHTA and CDR2 FQGTGA. CDR3 amino acids: CASAEGPTGNTIYF. Written as DNA, the CDR3 is TGTGCCAGCGCGGAGGGACCTACGGGGAACACCATATATTTT.

In regard to this clone: The sample has other DNA sequences that encode this CDR3 too. The chain couples TRBV10-3 to TRBJ1-5, with 7 nucleotides matching TRBD1. Looked up from germline, CDR1 is ENHRY and CDR2 is SYGVKD. The CDR3 loop spans 14 amino acids. J lost 0 bases, V lost 6 bases, and 2 bases had no gene match. The CDR3 DNA reads TGTGCCATCAGCGGGACAGCTAGCAATCAGCCCCAGCATTTT. This gives the protein CAISGTASNQPQHF.

Worth noting for this clone: The same CDR3 also results from other DNA sequences found in this sample. V usage is TRBV7-6 and J usage is TRBJ2-7; TRBD2 agrees at 15 bases. The CDR3 runs to 16 residues. Germline trimming cut 4 bases from V and 4 bases from J; bases unmatched to any gene: 5. Germline assignment: CDR1 SGHVS and CDR2 FNYEAQ. DNA for the CDR3: TGTGCCAGCAGCTCGGGACTAGCGGGGGGCCGGTACGAGCAGTACTTC. Encoded protein: CASSSGLAGGRYEQYF.

In the case of this clone: At one end the junction does not follow the germline gene, possibly because of a read error. The chain carries TRBV5-1 and TRBJ2-7; 13 bases agree with TRBD2. The CDR3 covers 13 residues. Germline CDR1 SGHRS, CDR2 YFSETQ. CDR3 in amino acids: CASSFTSGGVPNF. The CDR3 DNA reads as TGCGCCAGCAGCTTTACTAGCGGGGGGGTTCCAAACTTC.

The chain uses TRBV18 and TRBJ2-7; possibly TRBD2 for D (6 bases). This CDR3 contains 14 residues. Germline lookup yields CDR1 KGHSH and CDR2 LQKENI. With 3 bases removed from V and 2 bases from J, the gap between germline ends came to 11 bases. The CDR3 coding sequence is TGTGCCAGCTCACCCGGGACTTCTACCTACGAGCAGTACTTC. As protein: CASSPGTSTYEQYF.

The chain recombines TRBV20-1 with TRBJ1-1, with a possible D match to TRBD1 (5 bases). The ends were cut back, 3 bases at V and 8 bases at J, with 10 bases in the middle. The germline CDR1 and CDR2 sequences are DFQATT and SNEGSKA (reference sequence). This CDR3 has 11 amino acids. CDR3 sequence (DNA): TGCAGTGCTAGGTGGCGGGGGGAAGCTTTCTTT. Protein sequence: CSARWRGEAFF.

This chain joins TRBV5-4 and TRBJ2-7; D uncertain. Trimming stripped 3 bases from V and 3 bases from J, with 10 bases between. Germline-derived CDR1 and CDR2 are SGHNT and YYREEE (reference sequence). The CDR3 has 13 residues. CDR3 in DNA: TGTGCCAGCAGCTGGGCAGCCGACTACGAGCAGTACTTC. Amino acid sequence: CASSWAADYEQYF. The full variable domain, with the rest looked up from reference TRBV5-4 and TRBJ2-7, is ETGVTQSPTHLIKTRGQQVTLRCSSQSGHNTVSWYQQALGQGPQFIFQYYREEENGRGNFPPRFSGLQFPNYSSELNVNALELDDSALYLCASSWAADYEQYFGPGTRLTVT.

The V and J genes are TRBV19 and TRBJ1-1; D is unresolved. The CDR3 totals 14 residues. The V end lost 4 bases, the J end lost 0 bases, and 9 bases lay between the germline ends. Looked up from germline, CDR1 is LNHDA and CDR2 is SQIVND (reference sequence). CDR3 protein: CASSRREVNTEAFF. The CDR3, as DNA: TGTGCCAGTAGTAGGAGGGAAGTGAACACTGAAGCTTTCTTT. Drawing the rest from reference TRBV19 and TRBJ1-1, the complete variable domain is DGGITQSPKYLFRKEGQNVTLSCEQNLNHDAMYWYRQDPGQGLRLIYYSQIVNDFQKGDIAEGYSVSREKKESFPLTVTSAQKNPTAFYLCASSRREVNTEAFFGQGTRLTVV.